The 32 T cell receptor beta chains in this list originate from one sample, sequenced in a study of blood T cells in healthy people across ages. Through a sample-barcoded 5' primer and a J-beta primer mix, a second PCR was run for roughly 6 to 11 cycles. TCRdb re-derived calls from the 5' RACE reads in MiXCR, one entry per CDR3 protein. The sample contains 870,000 or so distinct CDR3 sequences, around 26% of which appear only once. Sequencing was carried out using blood. Receptor source: a woman aged 80 or older in good health.

This clonotype was counted only a few times. The chain uses TRBV11-2 and TRBJ1-2; weak D call: TRBD1 (5 bases). Trimming took off 2 bases at V and 4 bases at J, with 17 bases between the two ends. This CDR3 contains 16 residues. Germline loops: CDR1 SGHAT, CDR2 FQNNGV. CDR3 residues: CASSLRGTAEGYGYTF. The CDR3 region has the DNA TGTGCCAGCAGCTTACGGGGGACCGCCGAGGGCTATGGCTACACCTTC. Filled out from reference TRBV11-2 and TRBJ1-2, the complete variable domain reads EAGVAQSPRYKIIEKRQSVAFWCNPISGHATLYWYQQILGQGPKLLIQFQNNGVVDDSQLPKDRFSAERLKGVDSTLKIQPAKLEDSAVYLCASSLRGTAEGYGYTFGSGTRLTVV.

The sample holds many counts of this clonotype. This chain's CDR3 is CSARLAGGAYNEQFF. The CDR3 region has the DNA TGCAGTGCTCGACTAGCGGGGGGGGCCTACAATGAGCAGTTCTTC. The J gene is TRBJ2-1, the V gene TRBV20-1, with TRBD2 matching over 14 bases. Trimming took 5 bases from V and 2 from J; bases not matched to a gene: 2. Germline lookup yields CDR1 DFQATT and CDR2 SNEGSKA (reference sequence). CDR3 length: 15 amino acids.

This clonotype has ten or more counts. The chain is built from TRBV29-1 and TRBJ1-1; D uncertain. V was pared by 3 bases and J by 6 bases, with 20 bases between. The CDR3 is 15 amino acids. Germline V gives CDR1 SQVTM, CDR2 ANQGSEA. The CDR3 reads CSVENTPRGRSEAFF. As DNA, the CDR3 is TGCAGCGTTGAGAATACACCCCGGGGAAGGTCTGAAGCTTTCTTT. Combining the CDR3 with reference TRBV29-1 and TRBJ1-1 gives the whole variable domain SAVISQKPSRDICQRGTSLTIQCQVDSQVTMMFWYRQQPGQSLTLIATANQGSEATYESGFVIDKFPISRPNLTFSTLTVSNMSPEDSSIYLCSVENTPRGRSEAFFGQGTRLTVV.

For this clonotype: A read error may be the cause here, since a much bigger clone is one base away. The CDR3 does not close with the conserved phenylalanine or tryptophan, likely indicating a read error. The J gene is TRBJ2-3, the V gene TRBV20-1; 9 bases align to TRBD2. The CDR3 spans 18 residues. V lost 5 bases and J lost 0; bases outside the gene matches: 15. The germline V gene encodes CDR1 DFQATT and CDR2 SNEGSKA (reference sequence). The CDR3 sequence: CSAVRGVTSGASTDTQYL. For the CDR3, the DNA is TGCAGTGCTGTCCGAGGGGTGACTAGCGGAGCTAGCACAGATACGCAGTATTTG.

At least ten counts were recorded for this clonotype. V is TRBV7-2 and J is TRBJ1-2, with D possibly being TRBD1 (5 bases). The germline V gene encodes CDR1 SGHTA and CDR2 FQGNSA. This CDR3 region has 14 residues. The V and J ends lost 1 base and 8 bases respectively, with 14 bases between them. The CDR3 reads CASSLGQGERGYTF. DNA for the CDR3: TGTGCCAGCAGCTTAGGGCAAGGGGAGAGGGGCTACACCTTC.

The chain recombines TRBV20-1 with TRBJ2-5; D is possibly TRBD1 (6 bases). Germline lookup yields CDR1 DFQATT and CDR2 SNEGSKA (reference sequence). The CDR3 totals 13 residues. The ends were cut back, 2 bases at V and 2 bases at J, with 9 bases in the middle. Written as DNA, the CDR3 is TGCAGTGCTAGACCAACAGGGCAAGAGACCCAGTACTTC. Translated: CSARPTGQETQYF.

The chain uses TRBV7-2 and TRBJ1-5; 9 bases map to TRBD1. The CDR3 length is 16 residues. Looked up from germline, CDR1 is SGHTA and CDR2 is FQGNSA. Trimming cost V 4 bases and J 6 bases; bases outside gene matches: 10. The CDR3 region is CASSSQGQGGGQPQHF. CDR3 nucleotide sequence: TGTGCCAGCAGCTCCCAGGGACAGGGCGGGGGTCAGCCCCAGCATTTT. Drawing the rest from reference TRBV7-2 and TRBJ1-5, the complete variable domain is GAGVSQSPSNKVTEKGKDVELRCDPISGHTALYWYRQSLGQGLEFLIYFQGNSAPDKSGLPSDRFSAERTGGSVSTLTIQRTQQEDSAVYLCASSSQGQGGGQPQHFGDGTRLSIL.

V usage is TRBV28 and J usage is TRBJ2-7; D is uncertain. The germline gives CDR1 MDHEN, CDR2 SYDVKM. This CDR3 region has 11 residues. Deletions cut 6 bases from V and 6 bases from J, with 9 bases between. CDR3 loop: CASRSSCEQYF. In nucleotides, the CDR3 is TGTGCCAGCAGGTCGAGCTGCGAGCAGTACTTC. Together with reference TRBV28 and TRBJ2-7, the CDR3 gives the full variable domain: DVKVTQSSRYLVKRTGEKVFLECVQDMDHENMFWYRQDPGLGLRLIYFSYDVKMKEKGDIPEGYSVSREKKERFSLILESASTNQTSMYLCASRSSCEQYFGPGTRLTVT.

This clonotype was observed many times. The chain couples TRBV5-1 to TRBJ2-7, with 9 bases aligning to TRBD1. The ends lost 2 bases at V and 3 bases at J; junction bases unmatched: 12. The CDR3 loop spans 17 amino acids. Germline V lookup: CDR1 SGHRS, CDR2 YFSETQ. This CDR3 is CASSFRDRVRGHYEQYF. CDR3 coding DNA: TGCGCCAGCAGCTTCCGGGACAGGGTTAGGGGGCACTACGAGCAGTACTTC. Filled out from reference TRBV5-1 and TRBJ2-7, the complete variable domain reads KAGVTQTPRYLIKTRGQQVTLSCSPISGHRSVSWYQQTPGQGLQFLFEYFSETQRNKGNFPGRFSGRQFSNSRSEMNVSTLELGDSALYLCASSFRDRVRGHYEQYFGPGTRLTVT.

This clonotype was recorded many times. The chain couples TRBV30 to TRBJ2-7; the D gene could be TRBD1 or TRBD2 (5 bases each). Germline CDR1 and CDR2: GTSNPN and SVGIG (reference sequence). The CDR3 is 13 residues long. V lost 1 base to trimming and J lost 3 bases, with 10 bases between them. The CDR3: CAWSGDARYEQYF. The CDR3 bases are TGTGCCTGGAGTGGGGACGCCCGCTACGAGCAGTACTTC.

The CDR3 spells CASSFATGDTGELFF. CDR3 coding DNA: TGTGCCAGCAGCTTTGCGACAGGGGACACCGGGGAGCTGTTTTTT. V usage is TRBV7-8 and J usage is TRBJ2-2, with 8 bases aligning to TRBD1. Germline V gives CDR1 SGHVS, CDR2 FQNEAQ. This CDR3 has 15 amino acids. After removal of 3 bases from V and 3 bases from J, the junction contained 3 bases not matched to a gene. Complete variable domain (other parts from reference TRBV7-8 and TRBJ2-2): GAGVSQSPRYKVAKRGQDVALRCDPISGHVSLFWYQQALGQGPEFLTYFQNEAQLDKSGLPSDRFFAERPEGSVSTLKIQRTQQEDSAVYLCASSFATGDTGELFFGEGSRLTVL.

This clonotype occurred many times. The chain employs TRBV12-3 or TRBV12-4 and TRBJ1-6; D is perhaps TRBD1 (6 bases). V shed 6 bases and J shed 7 bases, with 7 bases lying between them. This CDR3 spans 12 amino acids. This chain's CDR3 is CASSGQNSPLHF. The CDR3 DNA reads as TGTGCCAGCAGCGGACAGAATTCACCCCTCCACTTT.

This clonotype was picked up a small number of times. V is TRBV28 and J is TRBJ2-2; D is perhaps TRBD1 (6 bases). CDR3 length: 15 residues. V was cut by 3 bases and J by 2 bases, with 10 bases left in between. The germline gives CDR1 MDHEN, CDR2 SYDVKM. The CDR3 DNA sequence: TGTGCCAGCAGTTTGGACAGCGTCAACACCGGGGAGCTGTTTTTT. Protein product: CASSLDSVNTGELFF.

The sample holds one count of this clonotype. The chain links TRBV19 to TRBJ1-1; no definite D call. CDR3 size: 13 residues. The germline V and J ends were trimmed by 2 bases and 11 bases, with 15 bases remaining between them. Germline V gene lookup returns CDR1 LNHDA and CDR2 SQIVND (reference sequence). The CDR3 region is CASSISGGKRAFF. CDR3 DNA: TGTGCCAGTAGTATATCCGGAGGAAAGAGGGCTTTCTTT.

V and J are TRBV18 and TRBJ2-1; D remains unclear. With 3 bases removed from V and 7 bases from J, the gap between germline ends came to 10 bases. CDR1 is KGHSH, CDR2 LQKENI, per germline. The CDR3 runs 13 residues. The DNA for the CDR3 is TGTGCCAGCTCACCCTGTTCAGCTAATGAGCAGTTCTTC. Translation: CASSPCSANEQFF.

For this clonotype: One base away lies a much larger clone, so this may be a sequencing read error. V and J are TRBV6-5 and TRBJ1-1, with 8 bases fitting TRBD1. CDR3 length equals 16 residues. Trimming took 0 bases from V and 4 from J; bases not matched to a gene: 7. Germline assignment: CDR1 MNHEY and CDR2 SVGAGI. CDR3 sequence (DNA): TGTGCCAGCAGTTACTCGACAGGGGCGCAGAGCACTGAAGCTTTCTTT. It codes for CASSYSTGAQSTEAFF.

This clonotype was seen at least ten times. The chain has TRBV7-2 and TRBJ2-7; D ambiguous. Germline-derived CDR1 and CDR2 are SGHTA and FQGNSA. There are 14 residues in the CDR3. Trimming took off 2 bases at V and 1 base at J, with 9 bases between the two ends. As DNA, the CDR3 is TGTGCCAGCAGCTTAAGTCACGGGTCCTACGAGCAGTACTTC. Amino acids: CASSLSHGSYEQYF. The whole variable domain, filled in from reference TRBV7-2 and TRBJ2-7, reads GAGVSQSPSNKVTEKGKDVELRCDPISGHTALYWYRQSLGQGLEFLIYFQGNSAPDKSGLPSDRFSAERTGGSVSTLTIQRTQQEDSAVYLCASSLSHGSYEQYFGPGTRLTVT.

The chain recombines TRBV24-1 with TRBJ1-1; D unresolved. Between the trimmed V and J ends, which lost 4 bases and 2 bases, there was a span of 7 bases. Germline-derived CDR1 and CDR2 are KGHDR and SFDVKD. The CDR3 sequence is 13 residues long. The CDR3 spells CATSDSLNTEAFF. The CDR3 nucleotides are TGTGCCACCAGTGACAGCCTAAACACTGAAGCTTTCTTT.

This clonotype was picked up a small number of times. The rearrangement links TRBV3-1 to TRBJ2-4; 8 bases align to TRBD1. CDR3 length: 14 residues. Per the germline V gene, CDR1 is LGHDT and CDR2 is YNNKEL (reference sequence). Trimming took 1 base from V and 13 from J; bases not matched to a gene: 9. The CDR3 here is CASSQGTGMLVQYF. The CDR3 DNA is TGTGCCAGCAGCCAAGGGACAGGGATGTTAGTGCAGTACTTC. The entire variable domain, with the rest obtained from reference TRBV3-1 and TRBJ2-4, is as follows: DTAVSQTPKYLVTQMGNDKSIKCEQNLGHDTMYWYKQDSKKFLKIMFSYNNKELIINETVPNRFSPKSPDKAHLNLHINSLELGDSAVYFCASSQGTGMLVQYFGAGTRLSVL.

This clonotype turned up a few times. This chain links TRBV5-1 with TRBJ2-2; D uncertain. V lost 3 bases and J lost 0, with 12 bases in between. CDR1 SGHRS and CDR2 YFSETQ come from the germline V gene. CDR3 length equals 16 residues. CDR3 coding DNA: TGCGCCAGCAGCTGGGGTGTAATCGCGAACACCGGGGAGCTGTTTTTT. It specifies CASSWGVIANTGELFF.

In DNA, the CDR3 is TGCAGTGCCCGCCCTAGCGGGGGGGCCTTCGGCACCGGGGAGCTGTTTTTT. This encodes CSARPSGGAFGTGELFF. The V and J genes are TRBV20-1 and TRBJ2-2, with 12 bases lining up with TRBD2. The V gene's germline CDR1 is DFQATT and CDR2 SNEGSKA (reference sequence). J lost 4 bases, V lost 6 bases, and 12 bases had no gene match. The CDR3 is made up of 17 amino acids.

This clonotype has a count of ten or more. The chain recombines TRBV27 with TRBJ2-7; 8 bases are shared with TRBD2. The trim removed 6 bases at V and 0 bases at J, leaving 7 bases unmatched. The germline gives CDR1 MNHEY, CDR2 SMNVEV (reference sequence). The CDR3 totals 15 residues. Written as DNA, the CDR3 is TGTGCCAGCAGACGTAGCGGGGTAAGCTCCTACGAGCAGTACTTC. Amino acid sequence: CASRRSGVSSYEQYF.

CDR3 bases: TGCGCCAGCAGCCAAGATCCGACAGGGAGTAGTGTTGAAAAACTGTTTTTT. Its translation is CASSQDPTGSSVEKLFF. This chain links TRBV4-1 with TRBJ1-4; 7 positions agree with TRBD1. V was clipped by 0 bases and J by 7 bases; unmatched bases: 11. The CDR3 runs to 17 residues. Germline CDR1 MGHRA, CDR2 YSYEKL.

This clonotype showed up many times. The CDR3 DNA is TGTGCCAGCAGTCCTCTAGGGAAAACTAGCGGGGGGGCTTATGAGCAGTTCTTC. This codes for CASSPLGKTSGGAYEQFF. The chain combines TRBV12-3 or TRBV12-4 with TRBJ2-1, with TRBD2 identical over 13 bases. CDR3 size: 18 residues. V dropped 5 bases and J dropped 8; count of bases not matched to a gene: 15.

The J gene is TRBJ1-2, the V gene TRBV7-9; 9 bases align to TRBD1. CDR3 length equals 14 residues. Per germline, CDR1 SEHNR and CDR2 FQNEAQ (reference sequence). The ends lost 11 bases at V and 5 bases at J; junction bases unmatched: 12. CDR3 amino acids: CAARGQGDRYGYTF. CDR3 bases: TGTGCCGCCAGGGGACAGGGCGATCGATATGGCTACACCTTC.

This clonotype appeared a few times. This rearrangement joins TRBV6-4 to TRBJ1-5; a weak D match, TRBD1 (6 bases). CDR3 size: 13 residues. Germline lookup yields CDR1 MRHNA and CDR2 SNTAGT. The V end was cut by 9 bases, the J end by 6 bases, with 15 bases between. The CDR3 region is CASKGGSIQPQHF. DNA of the CDR3: TGTGCCAGTAAAGGGGGGAGTATTCAGCCCCAGCATTTT.

This clonotype was detected a few times. A much larger clonotype is one base distant, so this may be a read error. J is TRBJ1-5 and V is TRBV28; 7 bases match TRBD1. The CDR3 contains 17 residues. Per the germline V gene, CDR1 is MDHEN and CDR2 is SYDVKM. CDR3 DNA: TGTGCCAGCAGGGAAAACAGGGGTTGGACCAGCAATCAGCCCCGGCATTTT. This encodes CASRENRGWTSNQPRHF. Combining the CDR3 with reference TRBV28 and TRBJ1-5 gives the whole variable domain DVKVTQSSRYLVKRTGEKVFLECVQDMDHENMFWYRQDPGLGLRLIYFSYDVKMKEKGDIPEGYSVSREKKERFSLILESASTNQTSMYLCASRENRGWTSNQPRHFGDGTRLSIL.

The chain has TRBV9 and TRBJ2-1; unclear D gene. The J call may be wrong; the DNA end is better matched by TRBJ2-7. Germline CDR1 SGDLS, CDR2 YYNGEE. This CDR3 has 17 residues. The CDR3 DNA is TGTGCCAGCAGCTACACCGGGTCCCAAACGGGCGACAATGAGCAGTACTTC. It specifies CASSYTGSQTGDNEQYF.

This clonotype has a handful of counts. V usage is TRBV10-2 and J usage is TRBJ2-2, with TRBD2 as a possible D gene (5 bases). Trimming removed 6 bases from V and 1 base from J, with 9 bases in between. The CDR3 runs to 14 residues. Germline V gives CDR1 WSHSY, CDR2 SAAADI. The CDR3 sequence: CASRESGNTGELFF. CDR3 DNA: TGCGCCAGCAGGGAAAGCGGGAACACCGGGGAGCTGTTTTTT.

CDR3 bases: TGCAGCGCCGGAGGACGAGCAAATGAAAAACTGTTTTTT. Its protein is CSAGGRANEKLFF. The chain links TRBV29-1 to TRBJ1-4, with D unclear. Per germline, CDR1 SQVTM and CDR2 ANQGSEA. The CDR3 consists of 13 residues. The V gene lost 7 bases and the J gene lost 5 bases, with 14 bases spanning the gap.

This clonotype was found a few times. V and J are TRBV28 and TRBJ1-4; TRBD1 might be the D (5 bases). V gave up 1 base and J gave up 1 base, with 10 bases separating them. The CDR3 extends over 16 amino acids. Germline-derived CDR1 and CDR2 are MDHEN and SYDVKM. The CDR3 reads CASSLFGAGTNEKLFF. The CDR3 DNA sequence: TGTGCCAGCAGTTTATTCGGGGCTGGAACTAATGAAAAACTGTTTTTT.

In its sample, this clonotype was seen many times. For the CDR3, the DNA is TGTGCCAGCAGCTCGAGGCAGGAAAACGAGCAGTACTTC. As protein: CASSSRQENEQYF. The V call is TRBV7-2, the J call TRBJ2-7; D unclear. Between the trimmed V and J ends, which lost 4 bases and 5 bases, there was a span of 12 bases. The CDR3 has 13 amino acids. Looked up from germline, CDR1 is SGHTA and CDR2 is FQGNSA. Variable domain in full (rest from reference TRBV7-2 and TRBJ2-7): GAGVSQSPSNKVTEKGKDVELRCDPISGHTALYWYRQSLGQGLEFLIYFQGNSAPDKSGLPSDRFSAERTGGSVSTLTIQRTQQEDSAVYLCASSSRQENEQYFGPGTRLTVT.